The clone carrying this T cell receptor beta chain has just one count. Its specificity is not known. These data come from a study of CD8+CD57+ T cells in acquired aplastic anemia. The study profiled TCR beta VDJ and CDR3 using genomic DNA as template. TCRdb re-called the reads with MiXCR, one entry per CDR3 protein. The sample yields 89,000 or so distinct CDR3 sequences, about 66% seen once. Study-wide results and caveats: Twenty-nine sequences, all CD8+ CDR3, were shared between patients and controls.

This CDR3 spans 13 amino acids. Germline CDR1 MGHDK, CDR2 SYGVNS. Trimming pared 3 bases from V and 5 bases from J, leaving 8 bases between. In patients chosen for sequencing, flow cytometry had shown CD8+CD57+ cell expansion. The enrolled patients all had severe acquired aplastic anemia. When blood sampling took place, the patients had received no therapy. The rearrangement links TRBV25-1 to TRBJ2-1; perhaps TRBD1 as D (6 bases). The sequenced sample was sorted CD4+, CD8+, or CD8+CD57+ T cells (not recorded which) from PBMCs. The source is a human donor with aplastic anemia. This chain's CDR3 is CASSEDRHNEQFF. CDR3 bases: TGTGCCAGCAGTGAGGACAGACACAATGAGCAGTTCTTC.